The clone carrying this T cell receptor (beta chain) is a singleton in its sample. Data came from immunoSEQ multiplex PCR; TCRdb stores just in-frame clones and leaves some out. This sample has under 1,900,000 clones, with 98% found just once. V was shortened by 4 bases and J by 4 bases, with 17 bases between the two germline ends. This CDR3 comprises 17 residues. Per germline, CDR1 MGHDK and CDR2 SYGVNS. This sample is drawn from a study of shared clonotypes between healthy human individuals. The chain is built from TRBV25-1 and TRBJ2-6; the D is unclear. The sequence was obtained from a man aged 30-40 years in good health. The sequencing input was naive CD4+ T cells sorted from blood. This sample's subset: CD45RA+ positively selected. The CDR3 spells CASSGMDGRPGANVLTF. DNA of the CDR3: TGTGCCAGCAGTGGGATGGACGGGCGGCCCGGGGCCAACGTCCTGACTTTC. The full variable domain, completed using reference TRBV25-1 and TRBJ2-6, is EADIYQTPRYLVIGTGKKITLECSQTMGHDKMYWYQQDPGMELHLIHYSYGVNSTEKGDLSSESTVSRIRTEHFPLTLESARPSHTSQYLCASSGMDGRPGANVLTFGAGSRLTVL.